This paragraph covers one TCR beta chain sequence. Trimming removed 2 bases from V and 8 bases from J, with 9 bases in between. This CDR3 region has 12 residues. Germline V gives CDR1 MNHEY, CDR2 SVGAGI. The data stem from a study of technical replicates of blood from several donors. This table comes from immunoSEQ multiplex PCR, and its TCRdb copy is limited to in-frame clones, with some not included. The repertoire has roughly 65,000 clones, around 85% of them found once; the top ten carry roughly 5%. The TCR originated in a human donor in good health. Some clones in this sample may be carry-over from other donors' samples. The rearrangement uses TRBV6-5 and TRBJ1-2, with D unresolved. Sequenced input: PBMCs. This CDR3 reads CASSYRGGGYTF. The CDR3 DNA reads as TGTGCCAGCAGTTACCGGGGAGGGGGCTACACCTTC.